This entry lists 10 T cell receptor beta chains sequenced from one sample in a study of radiotherapy plus CTLA-4 blockade in lung cancer. Clones were sequenced by immunoSEQ multiplex PCR, and TCRdb holds only the in-frame ones, with some missing. The table shows over 80,000 clones, with 83% occurring only once. Material: peripheral blood, obtained from a patient treated with radiotherapy plus ipilimumab. The receptor source for this set is a human donor with non-small cell lung cancer who had stable disease on radiotherapy plus ipilimumab.

This clone appeared a few times. The rearrangement joins TRBV9 to TRBJ2-2; the D is unclear. Per the germline V gene, CDR1 is SGDLS and CDR2 is YYNGEE. The CDR3 covers 12 residues. V was shortened by 1 base and J by 7 bases, with 5 bases between the two germline ends. The chain's CDR3 is CASSVTYGELFF. As DNA, the CDR3 is TGTGCCAGCAGCGTAACTTACGGGGAGCTGTTTTTT. The full variable domain, completed using reference TRBV9 and TRBJ2-2, is DSGVTQTPKHLITATGQRVTLRCSPRSGDLSVYWYQQSLDQGLQFLIQYYNGEERAKGNILERFSAQQFPDLHSELNLSSLELGDSALYFCASSVTYGELFFGEGSRLTVL.

This rearrangement joins TRBV23-1 to TRBJ2-4; D gene ambiguous. TRBV23-1 belongs to the ORF category, with a function that is uncertain. The V end was cut by 4 bases, the J end by 9 bases, with 4 bases between. The CDR3 spans 10 residues. The CDR3 loop is CASSLGIQYF. The CDR3 DNA reads as TGCGCCAGCAGTCTCGGCATTCAGTACTTC.

The chain is built from TRBV15 and TRBJ1-1; maybe TRBD1 (5 bases). Germline V gives CDR1 LNHNV, CDR2 YYDKDF (reference sequence). This CDR3 is 15 amino acids long. Trimming took 1 base from V and 1 from J, leaving 10 bases between them. In nucleotides, the CDR3 is TGTGCCACCAGCAGAGCCCGGGGGGGGAACACTGAAGCTTTCTTT. This gives the protein CATSRARGGNTEAFF.

The V call is TRBV30, the J call TRBJ2-2; D gene uncertain. The V and J ends lost 7 bases and 4 bases respectively, with 13 bases between them. Germline V gene lookup returns CDR1 GTSNPN and CDR2 SVGIG (reference sequence). This CDR3 is 13 amino acids long. The CDR3 loop is CASKPWITGELFF. The CDR3 DNA reads TGTGCCTCGAAACCCTGGATCACCGGGGAGCTGTTTTTT. The whole variable domain, filled in from reference TRBV30 and TRBJ2-2, reads SQTIHQWPATLVQPVGSPLSLECTVEGTSNPNLYWYRQAAGRGLQLLFYSVGIGQISSEVPQNLSASRPQDRQFILSSKKLLLSDSGFYLCASKPWITGELFFGEGSRLTVL.

In regard to this clone: Within the sample, other DNA sequences also encode this same CDR3. The chain employs TRBV7-2 and TRBJ1-4, with D possibly being TRBD1 (6 bases). Germline CDR1 reads SGHTA; CDR2 reads FQGNSA. The CDR3 has 14 residues. V was trimmed by 0 bases and J by 8 bases, leaving 10 bases between them. Here the CDR3 reads CASSLAGGGEKLFF. CDR3 DNA: TGTGCCAGCAGCTTAGCAGGGGGAGGGGAAAAACTGTTTTTT.

This chain uses TRBV27 with TRBJ2-7; 7 nucleotides align to TRBD1. V gave up 5 bases and J gave up 2 bases; unmatched junction bases: 9. The CDR3 consists of 15 residues. Looked up from germline, CDR1 is MNHEY and CDR2 is SMNVEV (reference sequence). The CDR3 nucleotides read TGTGCCAGCAGTCAAGGGGGCCTGGGGACCTACGAGCAGTACTTC. This translates into CASSQGGLGTYEQYF.

The rearrangement joins TRBV5-6 to TRBJ2-3; 7 nucleotides line up with TRBD2. This CDR3 comprises 16 residues. The V and J ends lost 5 bases and 5 bases, in that order; junction bases with no gene match: 14. Germline V gene lookup returns CDR1 SGHDT and CDR2 YYEEEE. In DNA, the CDR3 is TGTGCCAGCAGGCTCAATCGGGGGGTCTGGGAAGATACGCAGTATTTT. Protein: CASRLNRGVWEDTQYF.

This chain uses TRBV9 with TRBJ2-2; TRBD2 agrees at 7 bases. With 3 bases clipped from V and 6 bases from J, the junction kept 8 bases outside the gene matches. Germline V gene lookup returns CDR1 SGDLS and CDR2 YYNGEE. The length of the CDR3 is 15 residues. Written as DNA, the CDR3 is TGTGCCAGCAGCGGGGGAGGGATGTGGCCCGGGGAGCTGTTTTTT. Translated: CASSGGGMWPGELFF. The variable domain in full, completed from reference TRBV9 and TRBJ2-2, reads DSGVTQTPKHLITATGQRVTLRCSPRSGDLSVYWYQQSLDQGLQFLIQYYNGEERAKGNILERFSAQQFPDLHSELNLSSLELGDSALYFCASSGGGMWPGELFFGEGSRLTVL.

This clone came up once. The chain uses TRBV25-1 and TRBJ1-2; the D is unclear. The CDR3 consists of 13 residues. The germline gives CDR1 MGHDK, CDR2 SYGVNS. The V end lost 8 bases, the J end lost 1 base, and 11 bases lay between the germline ends. CDR3 bases: TGTGCCAGCCAGAGTTGGGATAACTATGGCTACACCTTC. It is translated as CASQSWDNYGYTF.

The J gene is TRBJ2-2, the V gene TRBV29-1; no firm D call. V dropped 1 base and J dropped 6 bases, with 3 bases sitting between them. This CDR3 is 11 amino acids long. Germline CDR1 SQVTM, CDR2 ANQGSEA. This CDR3 reads CSVEVPGELFF. The CDR3 DNA reads as TGCAGCGTTGAAGTTCCCGGGGAGCTGTTTTTT.